This entry lists 24 T cell receptor beta chains sequenced from one sample in a study of technical replicates of blood from a handful of donors. Only in-frame clones appear in the TCRdb table, and some are missing; sequencing was by immunoSEQ multiplex PCR. Among about 97,000 clones, about 95% were seen once, and the ten largest hold 0.25% to 0.35%. Material: T cells isolated from PBMCs. All receptors derive from a human donor in good health.

Only one count was recorded for this clone. The genes are TRBV15 and TRBJ1-4; 8 bases map to TRBD1. CDR3 length: 16 residues. Trimming took 2 bases from V and 8 from J; bases not matched to a gene: 10. Germline lookup yields CDR1 LNHNV and CDR2 YYDKDF (reference sequence). CDR3 DNA: TGTGCCACCAGCAGAACAGGGGGGAATTTACGAGAAAAACTGTTTTTT. This gives the protein CATSRTGGNLREKLFF.

The chain couples TRBV28 to TRBJ1-2; tentatively, D is TRBD1 (6 bases). This CDR3 region has 15 residues. Germline V gene data show CDR1 as MDHEN and CDR2 as SYDVKM. The V and J ends lost 6 bases and 3 bases respectively, with 17 bases between them. Here the CDR3 reads CASSPYRDTDYGYTF. CDR3 in DNA: TGTGCCAGCAGCCCCTACAGGGACACGGACTATGGCTACACCTTC.

This chain links TRBV7-9 with TRBJ2-7; D is ambiguous. The CDR3 loop spans 12 amino acids. Germline assignment: CDR1 SEHNR and CDR2 FQNEAQ (reference sequence). V dropped 3 bases and J dropped 5 bases, with 8 bases sitting between them. CDR3 in DNA: TGTGCCAGCAGCTTTGAGATTGACGAGCAGTACTTC. Translating gives CASSFEIDEQYF.

This sequence joins TRBV9 and TRBJ1-1, with TRBD1 identical over 7 bases. Trimming removed 2 bases from V and 4 bases from J; junction bases left unmatched: 2. Per the germline V gene, CDR1 is SGDLS and CDR2 is YYNGEE. The CDR3 has 13 amino acids. The CDR3 region is CASSVNRGTEAFF. The CDR3, as DNA: TGTGCCAGCAGCGTGAACAGGGGCACTGAAGCTTTCTTT.

J is TRBJ1-2 and V is TRBV30; D not certain. This CDR3 has 12 residues. In germline, CDR1 is GTSNPN, CDR2 SVGIG (reference sequence). Trimming cost V 4 bases and J 4 bases, with 10 bases left between them. The CDR3 DNA reads TGTGCCTGGAACGCAGGCCTCTATGGCTACACCTTC. Protein product: CAWNAGLYGYTF.

The V and J genes are TRBV7-7 and TRBJ2-5; 14 positions agree with TRBD2. The V and J ends lost 5 bases and 9 bases, in that order; junction bases with no gene match: 11. The germline CDR1 and CDR2 sequences are SSHAT and FNYEAQ (reference sequence). This CDR3 has 16 residues. The CDR3 loop is CASSPTQTSGRASQYF. DNA for the CDR3: TGTGCCAGCAGCCCTACCCAGACTAGCGGGAGGGCTTCCCAGTACTTC.

The V gene is TRBV7-9, the J gene TRBJ2-7; D not certain. Trimming cost V 1 base and J 3 bases, with 10 bases left between them. The CDR3 loop spans 14 amino acids. Germline assignment: CDR1 SEHNR and CDR2 FQNEAQ (reference sequence). CDR3 in amino acids: CASSLGQANYEQYF. The CDR3 DNA sequence: TGTGCCAGCAGCTTAGGCCAGGCGAACTACGAGCAGTACTTC. Combining the CDR3 with reference TRBV7-9 and TRBJ2-7 gives the whole variable domain DTGVSQNPRHKITKRGQNVTFRCDPISEHNRLYWYRQTLGQGPEFLTYFQNEAQLEKSRLLSDRFSAERPKGSFSTLEIQRTEQGDSAMYLCASSLGQANYEQYFGPGTRLTVT.

The J gene is TRBJ1-2, the V gene TRBV14, with unresolved D. This CDR3 comprises 14 residues. The germline V gene has CDR1 SGHDN and CDR2 FVKESK. Deletions cut 0 bases from V and 7 bases from J, with 12 bases between. In nucleotides, the CDR3 is TGTGCCAGCAGCCAAGATAATCGGTTCCCTGGCTACACCTTC. Its protein product is CASSQDNRFPGYTF.

The rearrangement joins TRBV25-1 to TRBJ1-4; D is ambiguous. V dropped 5 bases and J dropped 11 bases, with 9 bases sitting between them. In germline, CDR1 is MGHDK, CDR2 SYGVNS. This CDR3 spans 11 amino acids. CDR3 loop: CASSLLEKLFF. The CDR3 DNA reads TGTGCCAGCAGTTTGCTTGAGAAACTGTTTTTT. The entire variable domain, with the rest obtained from reference TRBV25-1 and TRBJ1-4, is as follows: EADIYQTPRYLVIGTGKKITLECSQTMGHDKMYWYQQDPGMELHLIHYSYGVNSTEKGDLSSESTVSRIRTEHFPLTLESARPSHTSQYLCASSLLEKLFFGSGTQLSVL.

This rearrangement joins TRBV28 to TRBJ2-7, with 7 bases matching TRBD1. The ends lost 4 bases at V and 3 bases at J; junction bases unmatched: 18. This CDR3 is 18 amino acids long. The germline CDR1 and CDR2 sequences are MDHEN and SYDVKM. The CDR3 region has the DNA TGTGCCAGCAGTTCGAAGCTGCGGACAGGCCCCAGGTTCTACGAGCAGTACTTC. Translation: CASSSKLRTGPRFYEQYF.

The rearrangement uses TRBV21-1 and TRBJ2-7; no check of the table's D call, TRBD1, against the DNA was made. TRBV21-1 is a listed pseudogene. The CDR3 runs to 13 residues. The CDR3 reads CASSKADTYEQYF. The CDR3 DNA reads as TGTGCCAGCAGCAAAGCGGACACCTACGAGCAGTACTTC.

A remark on this clone: The sample carries other DNA sequences with the same CDR3. The V gene is TRBV2, the J gene TRBJ2-7; 8 bases agree with TRBD2. After removal of 8 bases from V and 5 bases from J, the junction contained 8 bases not matched to a gene. The CDR3 is 13 residues long. Germline V gene lookup returns CDR1 SNHLY and CDR2 FYNNEI. The CDR3 loop is CASESGSPNEQYF. CDR3 nucleotide sequence: TGTGCCAGCGAGAGCGGGAGTCCCAACGAGCAGTACTTC.

This clone was seen once. The chain has TRBV27 and TRBJ1-1; D remains ambiguous. V gave up 8 bases and J gave up 5 bases, with 9 bases separating them. The CDR3 is made up of 11 amino acids. The V gene's germline CDR1 is MNHEY and CDR2 SMNVEV (reference sequence). The CDR3 coding sequence is TGTGCCAGCTTCCGGTGGACTGAAGCTTTCTTT. This gives the protein CASFRWTEAFF.

V is TRBV5-1 and J is TRBJ2-3, with D perhaps TRBD1 (6 bases). CDR3 length equals 15 residues. Trimming cost V 0 bases and J 1 base, with 9 bases left between them. The germline CDR1 and CDR2 sequences are SGHRS and YFSETQ. DNA of the CDR3: TGCGCCAGCAGCTTGGGGGGACAACGCACAGATACGCAGTATTTT. It codes for CASSLGGQRTDTQYF.

The rearrangement joins TRBV9 to TRBJ2-2; perhaps TRBD2 as D (5 bases). CDR1 is SGDLS, CDR2 YYNGEE, per germline. This CDR3 has 15 amino acids. V was trimmed by 0 bases and J by 2 bases, leaving 8 bases between them. This CDR3 is CASSVAGLNTGELFF. The CDR3, as DNA: TGTGCCAGCAGCGTAGCCGGACTTAACACCGGGGAGCTGTTTTTT.

The rearrangement uses TRBV4-1 and TRBJ2-7; perhaps TRBD2 as D (5 bases). The CDR3 is 16 amino acids. The V end lost 1 base, the J end lost 4 bases, and 17 bases lay between the germline ends. The germline V gene has CDR1 MGHRA and CDR2 YSYEKL. Here the CDR3 DNA reads TGCGCCAGCAGCCAAGCTTCCTCACTAGTTTTATACGAGCAGTACTTC. Protein product: CASSQASSLVLYEQYF.

The V gene is TRBV20-1, the J gene TRBJ2-1; D remains unclear. The V gene's germline CDR1 is DFQATT and CDR2 SNEGSKA (reference sequence). V shed 5 bases and J shed 3 bases, with 5 bases lying between them. There are 11 residues in the CDR3. The CDR3, as DNA: TGCAGTGCTCTTAACTACAATGAGCAGTTCTTC. Translating it yields CSALNYNEQFF.

V and J are TRBV7-9 and TRBJ1-4; D uncertain. This CDR3 comprises 12 residues. V lost 0 bases to trimming and J lost 13 bases, with 9 bases between them. Germline CDR1 reads SEHNR; CDR2 reads FQNEAQ (reference sequence). In DNA form, the CDR3 reads TGTGCCAGCAGCTTAGCGCCAGATCGACTGTTTTTT. Its protein is CASSLAPDRLFF.

The rearrangement links TRBV2 to TRBJ2-7; 7 bases agree with TRBD2. The trim removed 3 bases at V and 6 bases at J, leaving 8 bases unmatched. This CDR3 has 14 amino acids. From germline, CDR1 is SNHLY and CDR2 FYNNEI. This CDR3 reads CASSDWDYKGEQYF. DNA for the CDR3: TGTGCCAGCAGTGACTGGGACTATAAAGGCGAGCAGTACTTC.

The chain combines TRBV2 with TRBJ2-7; the D is unclear. CDR1 SNHLY and CDR2 FYNNEI come from the germline V gene. The CDR3 covers 11 residues. V was clipped by 5 bases and J by 5 bases, with 7 bases between them. The CDR3 loop is CASSIIDEQYF. CDR3 coding DNA: TGTGCCAGCAGTATAATAGACGAGCAGTACTTC.

The chain couples TRBV4-1 to TRBJ2-7, with D possibly matching TRBD1 (6 bases). Trimming cost V 3 bases and J 4 bases, with 10 bases left between them. There are 13 residues in the CDR3. The V gene's germline CDR1 is MGHRA and CDR2 YSYEKL. The DNA for the CDR3 is TGCGCCAGCAGCCAGATAACAGGGTACGAGCAGTACTTC. Its translation: CASSQITGYEQYF.

The chain carries TRBV9 and TRBJ2-1; TRBD2 might be the D (6 bases). The V end lost 0 bases, the J end lost 7 bases, and 14 bases lay between the germline ends. CDR3 length equals 15 residues. CDR1 SGDLS and CDR2 YYNGEE come from the germline V gene. The CDR3 is CASSVGLSSANEQFF. The CDR3 coding sequence is TGTGCCAGCAGCGTAGGTCTTTCTAGCGCGAATGAGCAGTTCTTC. Complete variable domain (other parts from reference TRBV9 and TRBJ2-1): DSGVTQTPKHLITATGQRVTLRCSPRSGDLSVYWYQQSLDQGLQFLIQYYNGEERAKGNILERFSAQQFPDLHSELNLSSLELGDSALYFCASSVGLSSANEQFFGPGTRLTVL.

This sequence joins TRBV28 and TRBJ2-7; D gene unclear. Looked up from germline, CDR1 is MDHEN and CDR2 is SYDVKM. Trimming cost V 3 bases and J 3 bases, with 9 bases left between them. The CDR3 length is 13 residues. CDR3 DNA: TGTGCCAGCAGTTTGGAGCTAAACTACGAGCAGTACTTC. It specifies CASSLELNYEQYF.

The chain uses TRBV27 and TRBJ2-7; D unclear. The germline V gene has CDR1 MNHEY and CDR2 SMNVEV (reference sequence). Trimming stripped 3 bases from V and 4 bases from J, with 19 bases between. The CDR3 loop spans 16 amino acids. This CDR3 is CASSLSVGQYLYEQYF. In nucleotides, the CDR3 is TGTGCCAGCAGTTTGTCTGTTGGCCAATACCTTTACGAGCAGTACTTC.